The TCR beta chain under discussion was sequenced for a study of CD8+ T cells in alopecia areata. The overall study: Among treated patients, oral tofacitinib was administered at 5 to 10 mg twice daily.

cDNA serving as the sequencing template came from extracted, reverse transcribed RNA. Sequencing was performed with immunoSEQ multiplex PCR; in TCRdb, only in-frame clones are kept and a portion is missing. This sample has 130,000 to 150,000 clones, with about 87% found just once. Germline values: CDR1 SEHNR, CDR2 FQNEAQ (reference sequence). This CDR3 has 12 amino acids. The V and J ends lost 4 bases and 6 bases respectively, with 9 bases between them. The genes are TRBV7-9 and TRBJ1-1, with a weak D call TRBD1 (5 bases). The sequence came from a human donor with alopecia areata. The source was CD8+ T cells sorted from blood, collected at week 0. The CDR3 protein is CASSSGRPEAFF. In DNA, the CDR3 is TGTGCCAGCAGCTCGGGGCGACCTGAAGCTTTCTTT.